This TCR beta chain is drawn from a study of T cell responses to AZD1222 COVID-19 vaccine. Regarding the study as a whole: Repertoires were obtained only post-peak T cell response. Spike was spanned by vaccine-associated CD4 TCRs, with dominance at 160-218 and 743-854. Spike-specific TCR breadth and depth were elevated following two AZD1222 doses.

The V gene's germline CDR1 is MDHEN and CDR2 SYDVKM. The CDR3 totals 17 residues. With V trimmed by 6 bases and J by 7 bases, 16 bases remained unmatched. Libraries were prepared by immunoSEQ multiplex PCR; TCRdb keeps only in-frame clonotypes and omits some of them. The table shows 150,000 or so clones, with roughly 90% occurring only once. For this clone: Its antigen is unidentified.

Material: peripheral blood, obtained on day 0 of AZD1222 vaccination. The chain couples TRBV28 to TRBJ2-1; 9 nucleotides line up with TRBD2. The clonotype was recovered from an adult in good health. The CDR3 DNA follows: TGTGCCAGCAGCAAAAACTTGGGACTAGCCGTCGGGAATGAGCAGTTCTTC. This codes for CASSKNLGLAVGNEQFF.